This T cell receptor beta chain emerged from a study of blood T cell repertoires in COVID-19. Across the whole study: COVID-19 samples from acute and convalescent phases originated in the United States, Italy and Spain. From T cells, B-cell-depleted T cells, or PBMCs came the material, which was cDNA or gDNA.

Authors' data handling: Counts of nucleated cells, estimated from reference gene primer amplification, were obtained. TCRdb's copy holds only in-frame clones and misses some; the assay was immunoSEQ multiplex PCR. V and J calls and clone size come straight from that table; D and trimming were deduced from the DNA. The sample gives fewer than 500,000 clones, 86% of which show up once; over 1.1% is in the top ten. Germline V gives CDR1 MNHEY, CDR2 SVGAGI. V was pared by 2 bases and J by 6 bases, with 7 bases between. This CDR3 is built from 12 residues. Sequenced material: peripheral blood. The source is a young woman with active or convalescent COVID-19. The rearrangement uses TRBV6-5 and TRBJ1-2, with D tentatively TRBD1 (5 bases). CDR3 in DNA: TGTGCCAGCAGTTACGGGGGGAATGGCTACACCTTC. Its protein product is CASSYGGNGYTF.